This T cell receptor (beta chain) was identified in a study of patients and donors after allogeneic stem cell transplantation. V dropped 2 bases and J dropped 4; count of bases not matched to a gene: 5. The CDR3 extends over 15 amino acids. The germline CDR1 and CDR2 sequences are MNHEY and SVGAGI. TCRdb processed the RT-PCR reads anew with MiXCR; each CDR3 protein has one entry. The sample contains about 400,000 distinct CDR3 sequences, around 16% of which appear only once. V usage is TRBV6-5 and J usage is TRBJ2-5; TRBD2 matches at 9 bases. The TCR comes from a human donor who was either an allogeneic HSCT recipient or a stem cell or donor lymphocyte infusion donor (not recorded which). It is not recorded whose cells these are; they may come from a transplant donor. The material sequenced was blood, either unsorted or a sorted T cell fraction (not recorded which). DNA for the CDR3: TGTGCCAGCAGTTACGGTCTAGCGGGGAGAGAGACCCAGTACTTC. Translation: CASSYGLAGRETQYF.